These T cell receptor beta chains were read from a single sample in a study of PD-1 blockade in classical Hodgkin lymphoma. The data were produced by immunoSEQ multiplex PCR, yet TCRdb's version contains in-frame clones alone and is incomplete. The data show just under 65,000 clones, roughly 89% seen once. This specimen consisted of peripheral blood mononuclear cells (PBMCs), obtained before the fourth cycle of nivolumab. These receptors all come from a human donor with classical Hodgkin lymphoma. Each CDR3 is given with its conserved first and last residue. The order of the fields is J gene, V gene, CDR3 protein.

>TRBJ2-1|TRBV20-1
CSAHRRDEQFF
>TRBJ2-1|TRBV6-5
CASSNPVSGHEQFF
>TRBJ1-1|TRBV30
CAWSRQAFF
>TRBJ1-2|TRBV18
CASSPQDYGYTF
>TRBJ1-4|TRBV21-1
CASTAQGANVKTNEKLFF
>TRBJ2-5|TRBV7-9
CASSQDRQARETQYF
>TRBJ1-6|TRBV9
CASSVGAGGQGLAPLHF
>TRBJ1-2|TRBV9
CASSRGQSSYTF
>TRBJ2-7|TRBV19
CASDGGYEQYF
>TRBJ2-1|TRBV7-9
CASRRTTDGAQFF
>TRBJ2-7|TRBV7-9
CASSFWAYRDFGNPYEQYF
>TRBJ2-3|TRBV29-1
CSAAQVDTQYF
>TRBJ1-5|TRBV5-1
CASSMSPGDNNQPQHF
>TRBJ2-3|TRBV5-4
CASSLVLGAIDTQYF
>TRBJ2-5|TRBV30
CAWSLNLGGGQETQYF
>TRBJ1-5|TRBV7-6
CASSLGTGDSNQPQHF
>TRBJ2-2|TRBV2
CASSVTSGVTGELFF
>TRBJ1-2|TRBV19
CATRLGIHGYTF
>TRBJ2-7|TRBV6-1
CASTREDYEQYF
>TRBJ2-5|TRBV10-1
CASSERTGETQYF
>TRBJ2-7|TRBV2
CASSEAWGGYEQYF
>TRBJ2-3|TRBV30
CAWSIGSTTDTQYF
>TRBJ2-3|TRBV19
CASSTGTTTSTDTQYF
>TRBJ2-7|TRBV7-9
CASSGSGDFQTYEQYF
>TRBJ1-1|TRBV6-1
CATRTDSYTEAFF
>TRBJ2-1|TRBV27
CASSLDLQRYNEQFF
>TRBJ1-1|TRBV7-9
CASSFRDRLNTEAFF
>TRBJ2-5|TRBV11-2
CASSPTEQETQYF
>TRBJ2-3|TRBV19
CASSDRGRDTQYF
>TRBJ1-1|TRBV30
CAWRGDRDTEAFF
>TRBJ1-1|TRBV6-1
CASSERPRETEAFF
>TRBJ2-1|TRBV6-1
CASTAVRGWDNEQFF
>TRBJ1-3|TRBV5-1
CASSFTRDRADTIYF
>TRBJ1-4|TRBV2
CASSATRDRGEKLFF
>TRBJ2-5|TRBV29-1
CSGADTQETQYF